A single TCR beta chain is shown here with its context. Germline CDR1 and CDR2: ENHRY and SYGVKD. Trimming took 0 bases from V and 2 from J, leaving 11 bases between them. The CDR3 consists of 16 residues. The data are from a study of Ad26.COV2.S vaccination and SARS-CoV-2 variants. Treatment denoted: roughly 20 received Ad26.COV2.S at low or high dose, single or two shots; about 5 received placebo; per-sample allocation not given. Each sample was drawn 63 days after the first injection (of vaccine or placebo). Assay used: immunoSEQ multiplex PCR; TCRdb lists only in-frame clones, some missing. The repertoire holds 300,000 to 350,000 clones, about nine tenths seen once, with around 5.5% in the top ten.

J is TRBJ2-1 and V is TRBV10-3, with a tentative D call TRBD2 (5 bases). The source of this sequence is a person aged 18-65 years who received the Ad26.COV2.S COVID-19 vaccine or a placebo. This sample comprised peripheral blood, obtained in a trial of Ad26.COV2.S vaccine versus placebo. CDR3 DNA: TGTGCCATCAGTGAGTCCGAGGGCGGCACCTACAATGAGCAGTTCTTC. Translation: CAISESEGGTYNEQFF.